The sequence of this T cell receptor beta chain was determined in a study of CD8+CD57+ T cells in acquired aplastic anemia. In germline, CDR1 is SGHTA, CDR2 FQGTGA. There are 14 residues in the CDR3. TCR beta VDJ and CDR3 profiles were obtained from a genomic DNA template. TCRdb itself ran the reads through MiXCR, one entry per CDR3 protein. The repertoire holds approximately 250,000 distinct CDR3 sequences, with 82% as singletons. All patients picked for sequencing had shown, by flow cytometry, an expansion of CD8+CD57+ cells. Turning to this clonotype: One junction end disagrees with the germline gene, perhaps due to a read error.

This chain joins TRBV7-3 and TRBJ1-1; D unclear. Sequencing was performed on sorted CD4+, CD8+, or CD8+CD57+ T cells (not recorded which) from PBMCs. This clonotype was obtained from a human donor with aplastic anemia. This CDR3 reads CASSIELTTTEACF. CDR3 nucleotides: TGTGCCAGCAGTATAGAACTGACGACCACTGAAGCTTGCTTT.